One sample yielded the 19 T cell receptor beta chains listed below, sequenced in a study of Graves' ophthalmopathy and Graves' hyperthyroidism. Amplifying from RNA transcripts, the study obtained TCR beta CDR3 regions. HTBI primers served in a first-round RT-PCR, which a second-round multiplex PCR followed. TCRdb passed the multiplex PCR reads through MiXCR, listing each CDR3 protein once. The sample consists of over a million distinct CDR3 sequences, 35% to 40% of them appearing once. The sequenced material came from peripheral blood or thyroid tissue (not recorded which). The receptor source for this set is an adult man with Graves' hyperthyroidism.

The table lists this clonotype with many counts. The V call is TRBV2, the J call TRBJ1-2, with 7 positions matching TRBD1. Germline CDR1 is SNHLY and CDR2 is FYNNEI. Trimming cost V 8 bases and J 8 bases; bases outside gene matches: 17. The CDR3 consists of 15 residues. This chain's CDR3 is CASCEDRARLVGYTF. CDR3 in DNA: TGTGCCAGCTGCGAAGACAGGGCTCGGCTTGTAGGCTACACCTTC.

Note on this clonotype: A much more abundant neighbour one base away suggests this may be a read error. Here the CDR3 reads CASSLGFEGQPQHF. In nucleotides, the CDR3 is TGTGCCAGCAGCTTAGGATTTGAGGGTCAGCCCCAGCATTTT. The genes are TRBV11-2 and TRBJ1-5; D is ambiguous. Trimming cost V 1 base and J 6 bases, with 10 bases left between them. This CDR3 region has 14 residues. Germline V lookup: CDR1 SGHAT, CDR2 FQNNGV.

This clonotype was seen repeatedly, ten times or more. The chain has TRBV7-8 and TRBJ2-2; 12 nucleotides match TRBD2. Germline lookup yields CDR1 SGHVS and CDR2 FQNEAQ. This CDR3 has 18 amino acids. V dropped 5 bases and J dropped 1; count of bases not matched to a gene: 8. The chain's CDR3 is CASSPGPSGRVNTGELFF. The CDR3 DNA follows: TGTGCCAGCAGCCCCGGACCTAGCGGGAGGGTGAACACCGGGGAGCTGTTTTTT.

The sample holds many counts of this clonotype. V usage is TRBV12-3 or TRBV12-4 and J usage is TRBJ1-2, with unresolved D. Trimming shortened V by 9 bases and J by 5 bases, and 13 bases separated the two germline ends. This CDR3 is 12 amino acids long. CDR3 bases: TGTGCCAGTAGGACGGAGTTTTATGGCTACACCTTC. This translates into CASRTEFYGYTF.

This clonotype was counted many times. J is TRBJ1-1 and V is TRBV24-1, with a weak D call TRBD1 (6 bases). The germline gives CDR1 KGHDR, CDR2 SFDVKD. This CDR3 region has 14 residues. Trimming left V 4 bases short and J 6 bases short, with 14 bases between. The CDR3 is CATSERGAFSEAFF. The CDR3 DNA reads TGTGCCACCAGTGAGCGGGGGGCATTTTCTGAAGCTTTCTTT.

This clonotype has a single count. This may come from a read error, since a much larger clone is one base off. The V call is TRBV9, the J call TRBJ2-6; possible D gene TRBD2, 6 bases. CDR1 SGDLS and CDR2 YYNGEE come from the germline V gene. The length of the CDR3 is 14 residues. With 5 bases removed from V and 4 bases from J, the gap between germline ends came to 10 bases. The CDR3 bases are TGTGCCAGCAGAGGCGGGGACGGGGCCAACGTCCTGACTTTC. Its translation is CASRGGDGANVLTF.

The rearrangement joins TRBV25-1 to TRBJ1-5; D is undetermined. Between the trimmed V and J ends, which lost 1 base and 3 bases, there was a span of 13 bases. This CDR3 is 16 amino acids long. CDR1 and CDR2 from the germline V gene are MGHDK and SYGVNS. This CDR3 reads CASSELRELYNQPQHF. The CDR3 region has the DNA TGTGCCAGCAGTGAATTAAGGGAGTTATACAATCAGCCCCAGCATTTT.

This clonotype was seen a few times. The chain uses TRBV7-2 and TRBJ1-3; D ambiguous. The CDR3 loop spans 15 amino acids. CDR1 SGHTA and CDR2 FQGNSA come from the germline V gene. The V end was cut by 1 base, the J end by 1 base, with 8 bases between. In nucleotides, the CDR3 is TGTGCCAGCAGCTTAGTCTGGCCTTCTGGAAACACCATATATTTT. Amino acid sequence: CASSLVWPSGNTIYF.

The chain recombines TRBV13 with TRBJ2-5; 9 nucleotides align to TRBD1. The J call may be wrong; the DNA end is better matched by TRBJ2-7. Germline CDR1 PRHDT, CDR2 FYEKMQ (reference sequence). The CDR3 extends over 17 amino acids. CDR3: CASSSQPWTGDSYEQYF. In DNA, the CDR3 is TGTGCCAGCAGCTCCCAACCCTGGACAGGGGACTCCTACGAGCAGTACTTC.

This clonotype was counted ten times or more. V usage is TRBV29-1 and J usage is TRBJ2-7; maybe TRBD1 (6 bases). CDR1 and CDR2 (germline): SQVTM, ANQGSEA. The CDR3 is 12 amino acids. The V end was cut by 1 base, the J end by 6 bases, with 10 bases between. The CDR3 DNA reads TGCAGCGTTGAAGCCGTAGGGGGCGAGCAGTACTTC. Translation gives CSVEAVGGEQYF.

This clonotype was picked up many times. The V call is TRBV12-3 or TRBV12-4, the J call TRBJ1-5; TRBD1 matches 7 bases. The CDR3 has 16 residues. J gave up 0 bases and V 4 bases, and 6 bases lay outside the gene matches. CDR3 bases: TGTGCCAGCAGTTCCCCGACAGGGAATAGCAATCAGCCCCAGCATTTT. It yields the protein CASSSPTGNSNQPQHF.

This clonotype has more than one count but fewer than ten. This chain uses TRBV29-1 with TRBJ2-7; TRBD1 or TRBD2 may be the D gene (7 bases each). The CDR3 sequence is 12 residues long. V shed 4 bases and J shed 7 bases, with 14 bases lying between them. Germline CDR1 and CDR2: SQVTM and ANQGSEA. DNA for the CDR3: TGCAGCGTTGGCGCAGGGGGGGCAGAGCAGTACTTC. Its translation is CSVGAGGAEQYF.

This clonotype was counted ten times or more. The V gene is TRBV10-1, the J gene TRBJ2-7, with D perhaps TRBD1 (6 bases). V lost 10 bases and J lost 4, with 8 bases in between. The CDR3 has 10 residues. The germline V gene encodes CDR1 WNHNN and CDR2 SYGVQD (reference sequence). CDR3: CATDSYEQYF. CDR3 in DNA: TGCGCCACGGACAGTTACGAGCAGTACTTC.

This clonotype was found many times. The CDR3 coding sequence is TGCGCCAGCAGCCAAGGGACCGGTAATGAAAAACTGTTTTTT. Its translation is CASSQGTGNEKLFF. The chain carries TRBV4-1 and TRBJ1-4; D is ambiguous. The CDR3 runs 14 residues. V gave up 1 base and J gave up 4 bases, with 7 bases separating them. From germline, CDR1 is MGHRA and CDR2 YSYEKL.

This chain joins TRBV11-2 and TRBJ2-3; 9 bases fit TRBD1. This CDR3 is 16 amino acids long. V gave up 4 bases and J gave up 4 bases; unmatched junction bases: 9. Germline-derived CDR1 and CDR2 are SGHAT and FQNNGV. The CDR3 spells CASSYYRGRLADTQYF. The CDR3, as DNA: TGTGCCAGCAGCTACTACAGGGGGCGCCTCGCAGATACGCAGTATTTT.

This clonotype showed up just a few times. This chain's CDR3 is CSASSTGTKSGNTIYF. The CDR3 DNA follows: TGCAGTGCTAGTTCGACCGGGACAAAATCTGGAAACACCATATATTTT. The V and J genes are TRBV20-1 and TRBJ1-3, with D perhaps TRBD1 (6 bases). The CDR3 sequence is 16 residues long. CDR1 and CDR2 from the germline V gene are DFQATT and SNEGSKA (reference sequence). V gave up 3 bases and J gave up 1 base, with 16 bases separating them.

The V and J genes are TRBV2 and TRBJ2-7; the match to TRBD1 covers 9 bases. With 2 bases clipped from V and 3 bases from J, the junction kept 5 bases outside the gene matches. The CDR3 is 15 amino acids. Germline CDR1 SNHLY, CDR2 FYNNEI. The CDR3 spells CASSELGTGNYEQYF. The CDR3 DNA sequence: TGTGCCAGCAGTGAATTGGGGACAGGGAACTACGAGCAGTACTTC.

This clonotype was counted a few times. The rearrangement uses TRBV29-1 and TRBJ2-5; a possible D gene is TRBD1 (6 bases). CDR1 is SQVTM and CDR2 is ANQGSEA in the germline V gene. The CDR3 runs 11 residues. Deletions cut 6 bases from V and 5 bases from J, with 10 bases between. CDR3 sequence: CSVGTGETQYF. The CDR3 bases are TGCAGCGTGGGCACAGGGGAGACCCAGTACTTC.

This clonotype was seen more than once but under ten times. A much larger clone lies one base from this, so it may be a read error. The rearrangement uses TRBV20-1 and TRBJ1-1; weak D call: TRBD1 (5 bases). Trimming left V 0 bases short and J 6 bases short, with 5 bases between. The CDR3 spans 11 residues. Germline CDR1 reads DFQATT; CDR2 reads SNEGSKA (reference sequence). The CDR3 DNA sequence: TGCAGTGCTAGAGACAGGGCTGAAGCTTTCTTT. Protein product: CSARDRAEAFF.